This T cell receptor (beta chain) was found in a study of long-term antiretroviral therapy in people with HIV. Study in general: The 2015 immediate-ART recommendation was preceded by the earliest samples by about a decade.

Each specimen consisted of about 0.9-10 million cryopreserved PBMC prior to extraction of DNA. The CDR3 totals 13 residues. V gave up 4 bases and J gave up 8 bases, with 10 bases separating them. Germline CDR1 is SGHDT and CDR2 is YYEEEE. Researchers report immunoSEQ v3.0 was run at survey level. Assay used: immunoSEQ multiplex PCR; TCRdb lists only in-frame clones, some missing. The sample has 29,000 or so clones; over 90% are singletons. This receptor was obtained from a middle-aged woman with HIV. This specimen was unsorted PBMCs, taken around 6.5 years after starting antiretroviral therapy. V gene TRBV5-6 combines with J gene TRBJ1-6, with D perhaps TRBD1 (6 bases). CDR3 sequence: CASSVYRDSPLHF. CDR3 sequence (DNA): TGTGCCAGCAGCGTATACAGGGATTCACCCCTCCACTTT.